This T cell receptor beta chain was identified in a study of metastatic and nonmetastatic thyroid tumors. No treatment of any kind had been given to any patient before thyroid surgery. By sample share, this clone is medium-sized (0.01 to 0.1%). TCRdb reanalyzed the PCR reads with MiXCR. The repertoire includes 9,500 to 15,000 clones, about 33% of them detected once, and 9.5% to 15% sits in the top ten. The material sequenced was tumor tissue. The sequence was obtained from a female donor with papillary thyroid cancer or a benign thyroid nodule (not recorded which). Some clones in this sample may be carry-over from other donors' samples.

The CDR3: CASSEQQRNQPQHF. The CDR3 bases are TGTGCCAGCAGTGAACAGCAACGCAATCAGCCCCAGCATTTT. The genes are TRBV6-1 and TRBJ1-5; D is ambiguous. The germline CDR1 and CDR2 sequences are MNHNS and SASEGT. The CDR3 consists of 14 residues. The V and J ends lost 2 bases and 2 bases respectively, with 7 bases between them.